Following are 15 T cell receptor beta chains from one sample sequenced in a study of OX40 agonist ivuxolimab in advanced cancers. Generated by immunoSEQ multiplex PCR, the TCRdb table keeps only in-frame clones and is missing some. The sample yields around 83,000 clones, approximately 84% seen once. Sample: CD4+ or CD8+ T cells sorted from blood, taken in a trial of the OX40 agonist ivuxolimab. Receptors originate from an adult with an advanced solid tumor such as melanoma, head and neck, liver or kidney cancer.

V is TRBV5-1 and J is TRBJ2-4, with D perhaps matching TRBD1 (6 bases). Trimming pared 6 bases from V and 5 bases from J, leaving 6 bases between. Germline V gene data show CDR1 as SGHRS and CDR2 as YFSETQ. The CDR3 covers 11 residues. CDR3 coding DNA: TGCGCCAGCAAGGGGGAAAACATTCAGTACTTC. Protein: CASKGENIQYF.

V is TRBV19 and J is TRBJ2-6; D not resolved. CDR3 size: 16 residues. V lost 2 bases and J 0 bases, leaving 8 bases between the germline ends. Looked up from germline, CDR1 is LNHDA and CDR2 is SQIVND (reference sequence). The CDR3 DNA follows: TGTGCCAGTAGTATACCATACGACTCTGGGGCCAACGTCCTGACTTTC. Its translation is CASSIPYDSGANVLTF.

The chain joins TRBV30 to TRBJ1-2; D unresolved. The CDR3 runs 15 residues. From germline, CDR1 is GTSNPN and CDR2 SVGIG (reference sequence). The ends were cut back, 0 bases at V and 2 bases at J, with 13 bases in the middle. The CDR3 loop is CAWSVWTSVNYGYTF. The CDR3 DNA reads TGTGCCTGGAGTGTTTGGACGTCGGTAAACTATGGCTACACCTTC.

The chain is built from TRBV15 and TRBJ2-1; 7 nucleotides align to TRBD1. The CDR3 length is 17 residues. V shed 3 bases and J 7 bases; nucleotides not matched to a gene: 15. Germline CDR1 LNHNV, CDR2 YYDKDF (reference sequence). CDR3 bases: TGTGCCACCAGCAGCCCGAATGACAGGGCCCTAGGGAATGAGCAGTTCTTC. It encodes CATSSPNDRALGNEQFF. The whole variable domain, remainder taken from reference TRBV15 and TRBJ2-1, is DAMVIQNPRYQVTQFGKPVTLSCSQTLNHNVMYWYQQKSSQAPKLLFHYYDKDFNNEADTPDNFQSRRPNTSFCFLDIRSPGLGDTAMYLCATSSPNDRALGNEQFFGPGTRLTVL.

This rearrangement joins TRBV4-1 to TRBJ1-4, with unresolved D. The CDR3 has 13 residues. Trimming took 8 bases from V and 4 from J, leaving 11 bases between them. CDR1 MGHRA and CDR2 YSYEKL come from the germline V gene. The CDR3 DNA sequence: TGCGCCAGCGCGGACGGATTTAATGAAAAACTGTTTTTT. This translates into CASADGFNEKLFF.

This chain links TRBV7-9 with TRBJ1-3; no reliable D call. Trimming removed 5 bases from V and 0 bases from J, with 8 bases in between. The CDR3 is 14 residues long. Germline V gene sequence: CDR1 SEHNR, CDR2 FQNEAQ (reference sequence). CDR3 bases: TGTGCCAGCAGCCCAGGAAGCTCTGGAAACACCATATATTTT. Its protein product is CASSPGSSGNTIYF.

The chain is built from TRBV7-9 and TRBJ1-1; D might be TRBD1 (5 bases). This CDR3 region has 13 residues. In germline, CDR1 is SEHNR, CDR2 FQNEAQ (reference sequence). Trimming took 3 bases from V and 4 from J, leaving 9 bases between them. CDR3 loop: CASSFGGITEAFF. The CDR3 nucleotides are TGTGCCAGCAGCTTCGGGGGAATCACTGAAGCTTTCTTT.

The V gene is TRBV6-5, the J gene TRBJ1-4; the D gene is possibly TRBD1 (6 bases). The CDR3 has 15 residues. V was pared by 6 bases and J by 1 base, with 12 bases between. Germline CDR1 reads MNHEY; CDR2 reads SVGAGI. The CDR3 loop is CASRPAGVTNEKLFF. The CDR3 DNA reads TGTGCCAGCAGACCCGCAGGGGTAACTAATGAAAAACTGTTTTTT.

The chain has TRBV7-9 and TRBJ2-7, with D perhaps matching TRBD1 (6 bases). The CDR3 is made up of 13 amino acids. The V end was cut by 3 bases, the J end by 4 bases, with 10 bases between. Germline lookup yields CDR1 SEHNR and CDR2 FQNEAQ (reference sequence). The DNA for the CDR3 is TGTGCCAGCAGCTTTGGGGGCATATACGAGCAGTACTTC. This encodes CASSFGGIYEQYF.

This clone was seen a few times. This chain uses TRBV7-2 with TRBJ1-2; 9 bases agree with TRBD1. Germline CDR1 and CDR2: SGHTA and FQGNSA. Trimming cost V 5 bases and J 5 bases; bases outside gene matches: 6. The CDR3 runs 14 residues. As DNA, the CDR3 is TGTGCCAGCAGCAACAGGACAGGGGCGTATGGCTACACCTTC. Residues: CASSNRTGAYGYTF.

The chain is built from TRBV18 and TRBJ1-5; D gene uncertain. Trimming pared 1 base from V and 6 bases from J, leaving 10 bases between. Germline assignment: CDR1 KGHSH and CDR2 LQKENI. This CDR3 has 14 residues. Written as DNA, the CDR3 is TGTGCCAGCTCACCACGAGCTGAGGGTCAGCCCCAGCATTTT. Amino acid sequence: CASSPRAEGQPQHF.

The chain uses TRBV18 and TRBJ1-5; D ambiguous. The germline V gene encodes CDR1 KGHSH and CDR2 LQKENI. Trimming shortened V by 2 bases and J by 4 bases, and 6 bases separated the two germline ends. The CDR3 spans 13 residues. The CDR3 region has the DNA TGTGCCAGCTCACCAACGGCAAATCAGCCCCAGCATTTT. Translated, it gives CASSPTANQPQHF. Full variable domain (missing parts from reference TRBV18 and TRBJ1-5): NAGVMQNPRHLVRRRGQEARLRCSPMKGHSHVYWYRQLPEEGLKFMVYLQKENIIDESGMPKERFSAEFPKEGPSILRIQQVVRGDSAAYFCASSPTANQPQHFGDGTRLSIL.

The rearrangement uses TRBV11-2 and TRBJ2-1; 8 bases fit TRBD2. V shed 0 bases and J 9 bases; nucleotides not matched to a gene: 7. CDR1 is SGHAT and CDR2 is FQNNGV in the germline V gene. The CDR3 contains 15 residues. The CDR3 region is CASSLEAGVRGEQFF. Written as DNA, the CDR3 is TGTGCCAGCAGCTTAGAAGCGGGAGTGCGTGGTGAGCAGTTCTTC.

The chain is built from TRBV21-1 and TRBJ1-5; the listed D gene, TRBD1, was not tested against the DNA. TRBV21-1 is described as a pseudogene. The CDR3 is 13 amino acids. This CDR3 reads CASRPTGYQPQHF. CDR3 in DNA: TGTGCCAGCAGACCGACAGGGTACCAGCCCCAGCATTTT.

This clone appeared a single time. CDR3 nucleotide sequence: TGTGCCAGCAGCTTAGGAACCGAAAAACTGTTTTTT. As protein: CASSLGTEKLFF. The V call is TRBV13, the J call TRBJ1-4; no reliable D call. Germline V gene sequence: CDR1 PRHDT, CDR2 FYEKMQ (reference sequence). This CDR3 region has 12 residues. Trimming cost V 0 bases and J 8 bases, with 4 bases left between them.